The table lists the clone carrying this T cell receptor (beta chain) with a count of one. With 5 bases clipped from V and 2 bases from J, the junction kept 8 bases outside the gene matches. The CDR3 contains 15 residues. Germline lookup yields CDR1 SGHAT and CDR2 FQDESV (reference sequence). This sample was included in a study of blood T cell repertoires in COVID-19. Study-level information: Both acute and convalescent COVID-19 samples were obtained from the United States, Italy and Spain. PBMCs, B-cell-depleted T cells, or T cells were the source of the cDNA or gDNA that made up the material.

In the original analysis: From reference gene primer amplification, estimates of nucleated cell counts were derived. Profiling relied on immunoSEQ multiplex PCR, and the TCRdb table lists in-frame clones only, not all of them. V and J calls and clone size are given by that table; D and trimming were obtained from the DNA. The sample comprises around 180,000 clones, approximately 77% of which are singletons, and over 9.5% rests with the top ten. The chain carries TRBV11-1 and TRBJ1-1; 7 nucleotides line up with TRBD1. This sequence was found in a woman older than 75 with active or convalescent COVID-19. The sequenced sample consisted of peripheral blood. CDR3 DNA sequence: TGTGCCAGCAGCCGCACAGGGGAAGTAAACACTGAAGCTTTCTTT. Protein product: CASSRTGEVNTEAFF. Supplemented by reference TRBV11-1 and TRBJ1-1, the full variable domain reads EAEVAQSPRYKITEKSQAVAFWCDPISGHATLYWYRQILGQGPELLVQFQDESVVDDSQLPKDRFSAERLKGVDSTLKIQPAELGDSAMYLCASSRTGEVNTEAFFGQGTRLTVV.